The clone carrying this TCR beta chain has more than one count but fewer than ten. This record belongs to a study of naive and memory T cell subsets. Both TRBC1 and TRBC2 were covered by a beta constant-region primer of two equimolar oligonucleotides. TCRdb used MiXCR to reprocess the UMI-ligation and nested PCR reads, holding one entry per CDR3 protein. This table has 65,000 to 85,000 distinct CDR3 sequences, about 12% appearing once. Germline-derived CDR1 and CDR2 are SGHTA and FQGNSA. V lost 6 bases to trimming and J lost 0 bases; unmatched junction nucleotides: 8. The CDR3 consists of 18 residues. From the second PCR step, alpha and beta chains were amplified apart.

V usage is TRBV7-2 and J usage is TRBJ2-3; TRBD2 aligns across 14 bases. Sequences were obtained from central memory CD4+ T cells from blood. This clonotype was obtained from a human donor in good health. The CDR3 sequence: CASRRPGTSGGSTDTQYF. In DNA, the CDR3 is TGTGCCAGCAGGCGTCCCGGGACTAGCGGGGGCAGCACAGATACGCAGTATTTT. Combining the CDR3 with reference TRBV7-2 and TRBJ2-3 gives the whole variable domain GAGVSQSPSNKVTEKGKDVELRCDPISGHTALYWYRQSLGQGLEFLIYFQGNSAPDKSGLPSDRFSAERTGGSVSTLTIQRTQQEDSAVYLCASRRPGTSGGSTDTQYFGPGTRLTVL.